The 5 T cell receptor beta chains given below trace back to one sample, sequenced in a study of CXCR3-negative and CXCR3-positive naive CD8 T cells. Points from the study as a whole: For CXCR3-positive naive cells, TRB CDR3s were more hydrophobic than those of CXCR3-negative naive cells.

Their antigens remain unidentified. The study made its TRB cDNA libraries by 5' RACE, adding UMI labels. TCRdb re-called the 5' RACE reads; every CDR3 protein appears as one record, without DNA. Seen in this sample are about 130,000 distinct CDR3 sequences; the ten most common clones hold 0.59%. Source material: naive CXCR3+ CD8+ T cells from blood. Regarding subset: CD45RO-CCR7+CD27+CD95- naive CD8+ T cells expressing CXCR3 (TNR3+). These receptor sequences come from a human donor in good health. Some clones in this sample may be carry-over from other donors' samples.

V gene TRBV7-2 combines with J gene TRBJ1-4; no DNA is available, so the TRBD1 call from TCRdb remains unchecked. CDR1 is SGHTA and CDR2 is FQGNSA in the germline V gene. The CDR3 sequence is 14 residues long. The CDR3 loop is CASSFWAGNEKLFF.

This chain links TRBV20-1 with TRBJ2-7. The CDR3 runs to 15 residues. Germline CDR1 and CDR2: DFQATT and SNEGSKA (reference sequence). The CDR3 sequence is CSARDHSLGSYEQYF.

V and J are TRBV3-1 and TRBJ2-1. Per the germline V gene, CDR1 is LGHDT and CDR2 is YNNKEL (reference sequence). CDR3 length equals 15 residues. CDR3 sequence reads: CASSQGLTSYNEQFF.

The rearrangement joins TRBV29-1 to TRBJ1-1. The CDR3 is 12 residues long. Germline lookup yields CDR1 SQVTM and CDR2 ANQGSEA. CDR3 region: CSVPTRNTEAFF.

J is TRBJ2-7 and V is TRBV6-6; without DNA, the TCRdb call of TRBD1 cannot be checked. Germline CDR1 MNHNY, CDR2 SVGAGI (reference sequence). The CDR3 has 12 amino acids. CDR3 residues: CASRPTGNEQYF.